The clone carrying this T cell receptor beta chain was observed many times. Its antigen remains unknown. After removal of 5 bases from V and 0 bases from J, the junction contained 4 bases not matched to a gene. CDR1 is MNHEY and CDR2 is SVGEGT in the germline V gene. The CDR3 spans 15 residues. The data were obtained in a study of T cells in Graves' hyperthyroidism and ophthalmopathy. Overall study findings and caveats: Researchers report that a 13 V-J model separated ophthalmopathy from stable hyperthyroidism. Median prediction lead before ophthalmopathy onset was 6.5 months with the model. The majority of expanded thyroid clonotypes above 0.001 also appeared in blood.

RNA transcripts yielded amplified TCR beta CDR3 regions. TCR CDR3 underwent first-round RT-PCR with the HTBI primer set. TCRdb reprocessed the multiplex PCR reads via MiXCR and lists one record per CDR3 protein. The table shows a few hundred thousand distinct CDR3 sequences, with approximately 15% occurring only once. Uncontrolled infection, other autoimmune disease, pregnancy or lactation excluded patients. Sequences were obtained from blood. This sequence joins TRBV6-2 or TRBV6-3 and TRBJ1-5; the match to TRBD1 covers 7 bases. This receptor was taken from a woman aged 55-75 years with Graves' ophthalmopathy. CDR3 protein: CASSGDRNSNQPQHF. The CDR3 DNA reads TGTGCCAGCAGTGGGGACAGAAATAGCAATCAGCCCCAGCATTTT.